A selection of T cell receptor beta chains follows, all from one sample in a study of T cell responses to AZD1222 COVID-19 vaccine. Profiling relied on immunoSEQ multiplex PCR, and the TCRdb table lists in-frame clones only, not all of them. Of roughly 150,000 clones in the sample, around 89% were seen once. The sequenced sample was peripheral blood, obtained on day 0 of MenACWY control vaccination. The source is an adult in good health. Both conserved end residues are part of each CDR3. Fields, in order: clone size, J gene, D gene, V gene, CDR3 DNA, CDR3 protein. The D gene is left open where the match is weak. For some rows the clone size is stated as once, few or many, or as a class when expanded; others skip it.

- TRBJ2-1 - TRBV24-1 TGTGCCACCAGTGATAGTGAGCGAATCAACAATGAGCAGTTCTTC CATSDSERINNEQFF
- TRBJ1-1 TRBD1 TRBV4-1 TGCGCCAGCAGCCGATACGGGGGGACAGGGAAGGGACCTGAAGCTTTCTTT CASSRYGGTGKGPEAFF
many TRBJ2-7 TRBD2 TRBV19 TGTGCCAGTAGGGGACTAGCGGGGGGCCCGACCCGCTACGAGCAGTACTTC CASRGLAGGPTRYEQYF
- TRBJ1-1 - TRBV21-1 TGTGCCAGCAGCAAAGGGACGGCTGAAGCTTTCTTT CASSKGTAEAFF
- TRBJ2-2 TRBD2 TRBV3-1/TRBV3-2 TGTGCCAGCAGCCACCGCCCGGGACTAGCGGGAGGGCCCCACACCGGGGAGCTGTTTTTT CASSHRPGLAGGPHTGELFF
- TRBJ2-6 TRBD2 TRBV5-4 TGTGCCAGCAGCTTCCCGGGGGGGCGTTCTGGGGCCAACGTCCTGACTTTC CASSFPGGRSGANVLTF
- TRBJ1-6 - TRBV11-2 TGTGCCAGCAGCTCGACAGATTACTACATAAATTCACCCCTCCACTTT CASSSTDYYINSPLHF
- TRBJ1-2 - TRBV18 TGTGCCAGCTCACCTAGTTTCGACTCTGGCTACACCTTC CASSPSFDSGYTF
once TRBJ1-1 - TRBV27 TGTGCCAGCAGCGACGGACAGTTTGGGGCTGAAGCTTTCTTT CASSDGQFGAEAFF
- TRBJ2-2 - TRBV3-1/TRBV3-2 TGTGCCAGCAGCCAAGGGGGTAACACCGGGGAGCTGTTTTTT CASSQGGNTGELFF
- TRBJ1-2 TRBD1 TRBV5-1 TGCGCCAGCAGCGTTGAGGGGTTAGGGACAGGATATGGCTACACCTTC CASSVEGLGTGYGYTF
- TRBJ1-1 - TRBV9 TGTGCCAGCAGCGCCCGAGGGACGGATACCATGAACACTGAAGCTTTCTTT CASSARGTDTMNTEAFF
- TRBJ2-2 - TRBV11-2 TGTGCCAGCAGCTTAGACCCCGGGGAGCTGTTTTTT CASSLDPGELFF
few TRBJ1-4 TRBD1 TRBV5-6 TGTGCCAGCAGCTCGAAGGGGGCTTCTAATGAAAAACTGTTTTTT CASSSKGASNEKLFF